The entry that follows covers one T cell receptor beta chain sequence. The record originates from a study of blood T cell repertoires in COVID-19. Study-wide context: Both acute and convalescent COVID-19 samples were obtained from the United States, Italy and Spain. From T cells, B-cell-depleted T cells, or PBMCs came the material, which was cDNA or gDNA.

How the authors handled the data: Amplification from reference gene primers served as the basis for estimated nucleated cell counts. Data came from immunoSEQ multiplex PCR; TCRdb stores just in-frame clones and leaves some out. V, J and clone size derive from that table, while D and trimming were established from the DNA sequence. This sample yields under 250,000 clones, of which roughly 84% are seen a single time; about 4.4% belongs to the top ten. Germline loops: CDR1 MNHEY, CDR2 SMNVEV (reference sequence). The length of the CDR3 is 14 residues. The V gene lost 5 bases and the J gene lost 5 bases, with 15 bases spanning the gap.

The TCR was taken from a man between 50 and 59 years old with active or convalescent COVID-19. The chain recombines TRBV27 with TRBJ1-1; a possible D gene is TRBD1 (5 bases). The sequenced material came from peripheral blood. The CDR3 DNA sequence: TGTGCCAGCAGTCCCCAGGGACGGGGGACTGAAGCTTTCTTT. Protein product: CASSPQGRGTEAFF.